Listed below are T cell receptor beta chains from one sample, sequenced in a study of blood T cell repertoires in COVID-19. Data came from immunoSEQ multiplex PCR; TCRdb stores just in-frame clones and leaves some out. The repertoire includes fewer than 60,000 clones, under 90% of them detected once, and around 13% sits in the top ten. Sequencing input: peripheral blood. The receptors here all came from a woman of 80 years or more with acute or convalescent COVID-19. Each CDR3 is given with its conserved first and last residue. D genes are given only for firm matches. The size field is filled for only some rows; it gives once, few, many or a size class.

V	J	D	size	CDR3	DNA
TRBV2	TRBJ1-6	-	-	CASSAEDSPLHF	TGTGCCAGCAGTGCCGAGGATTCACCCCTCCACTTT
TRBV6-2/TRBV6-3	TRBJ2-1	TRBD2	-	CASSSPTSVSYNEQFF	TGTGCCAGCAGTTCTCCGACTAGCGTGTCCTACAATGAGCAGTTCTTC
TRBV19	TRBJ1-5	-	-	CASSISFGGGNQPQHF	TGTGCCAGTAGTATTTCCTTCGGGGGGGGGAATCAGCCCCAGCATTTT
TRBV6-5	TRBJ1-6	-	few	CASLDTGNSPLHF	TGTGCCAGCCTGGACACAGGGAATTCACCCCTCCACTTT
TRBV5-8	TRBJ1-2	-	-	CASSLGLGYGYTF	TGTGCCAGCAGCCTCGGACTGGGGTATGGCTACACCTTC
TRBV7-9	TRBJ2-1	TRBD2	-	CASTGIQGLGGNEQFF	TGTGCCAGCACCGGGATTCAGGGACTAGGAGGCAATGAGCAGTTCTTC
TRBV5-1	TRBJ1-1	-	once	CASSPQGMNTEAFF	TGCGCCAGCAGCCCGCAGGGTATGAACACTGAAGCTTTCTTT
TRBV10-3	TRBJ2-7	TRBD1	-	CAIREDRGTYEQYF	TGTGCCATCAGAGAAGACAGGGGGACCTACGAGCAGTACTTC
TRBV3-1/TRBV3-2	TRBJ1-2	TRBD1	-	CASSQATGSNYGYTF	TGTGCCAGCAGCCAAGCGACAGGGTCAAACTATGGCTACACCTTC
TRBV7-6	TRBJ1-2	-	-	CASSSSQGYGYTF	TGTGCCAGCAGCTCATCACAGGGCTATGGCTACACCTTC
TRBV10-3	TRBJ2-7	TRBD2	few	CAIRASGTYYEQYF	TGTGCCATCAGAGCTAGCGGGACCTACTACGAGCAGTACTTC
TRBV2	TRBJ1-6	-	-	CASSGEAGGSPLHF	TGTGCCAGCAGTGGGGAGGCGGGAGGATCACCCCTCCACTTT
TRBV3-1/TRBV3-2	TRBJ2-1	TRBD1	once	CASSQDRGSYNEQFF	TGTGCCAGCAGCCAGGACAGGGGTTCCTACAATGAGCAGTTCTTC
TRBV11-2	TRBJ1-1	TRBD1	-	CASSFPGQGVAEAFF	TGTGCCAGCAGCTTTCCGGGACAGGGCGTTGCTGAAGCTTTCTTT
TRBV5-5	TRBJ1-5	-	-	CASSPEGSSNQPQHF	TGTGCCAGCAGCCCGGAGGGTTCGAGCAATCAGCCCCAGCATTTT
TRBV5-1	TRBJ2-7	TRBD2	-	CASSLVAGESYEQYF	TGCGCCAGCAGCTTGGTAGCGGGGGAGAGCTACGAGCAGTACTTC
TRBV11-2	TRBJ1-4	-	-	CASSLKGVRGTDEKLFF	TGTGCCAGCAGCTTAAAGGGGGTGAGAGGTACGGATGAAAAACTGTTTTTT
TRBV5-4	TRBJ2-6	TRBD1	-	CASSRQGGISGANVLTF	TGTGCCAGCAGCCGACAGGGGGGGATCTCTGGGGCCAACGTCCTGACTTTC
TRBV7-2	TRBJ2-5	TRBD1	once	CASSVRGGGETQYF	TGTGCCAGCAGCGTCCGAGGGGGCGGGGAGACCCAGTACTTC
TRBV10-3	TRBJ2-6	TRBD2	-	CAISESPGGALPGANVLTF	TGTGCCATCAGTGAGTCGCCCGGGGGGGCTTTACCTGGGGCCAACGTCCTGACTTTC
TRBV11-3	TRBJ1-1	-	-	CASSSRGSGTEAFF	TGTGCCAGCAGCTCCAGGGGATCGGGGACTGAAGCTTTCTTT
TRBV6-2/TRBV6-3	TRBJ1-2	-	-	CASSYPRSYGYTF	TGTGCCAGCAGTTACCCCCGGAGTTATGGCTACACCTTC
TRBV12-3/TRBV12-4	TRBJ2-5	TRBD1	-	CASRGTEETQYF	TGTGCCAGCAGGGGGACAGAAGAGACCCAGTACTTC
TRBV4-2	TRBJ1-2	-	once	CASSQDRAASDGYTF	TGTGCCAGCAGCCAAGATCGCGCGGCGTCTGACGGCTACACCTTC